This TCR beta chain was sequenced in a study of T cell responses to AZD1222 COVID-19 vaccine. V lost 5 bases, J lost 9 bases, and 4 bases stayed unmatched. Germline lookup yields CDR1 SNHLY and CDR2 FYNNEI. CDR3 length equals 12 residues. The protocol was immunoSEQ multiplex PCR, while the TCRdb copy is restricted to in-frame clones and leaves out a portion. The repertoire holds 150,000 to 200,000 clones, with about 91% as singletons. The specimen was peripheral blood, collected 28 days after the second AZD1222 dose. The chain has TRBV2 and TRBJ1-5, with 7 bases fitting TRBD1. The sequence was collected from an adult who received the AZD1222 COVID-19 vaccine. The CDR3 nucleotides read TGTGCCAGCAGTTTCCGACAGGGGCCCCAGCATTTT. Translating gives CASSFRQGPQHF.